The following is a T cell receptor (beta chain) sequence with its context. Its antigen is currently unknown. The data stem from a study of T cells in Graves' hyperthyroidism and ophthalmopathy. Regarding the study as a whole: Among thyroid clonotypes expanded above 0.001, most also appeared in blood. In the analysis, a 13 V-J model separated ophthalmopathy from stable hyperthyroidism.

Exclusion of patients followed from uncontrolled infection, other autoimmune disease, pregnancy or lactation. The authors obtained PBMCs from around 10 ml of fresh peripheral blood. The junction had 8 bases not matched to a gene; V was cut back by 2 bases and J by 8 bases. The CDR3 sequence is 15 residues long. The germline V gene encodes CDR1 MNHEY and CDR2 SVGAGI. Amplified TCR beta CDR3 regions derived from RNA transcripts. The HTBI primer set served for first-round RT-PCR of the TCR CDR3. One entry per CDR3 protein results from TCRdb running MiXCR on the multiplex PCR reads. The top ten clones hold roughly 5.7% of a sample with nearly 600,000 distinct CDR3 sequences, 11% to 15% of them seen once.

The source is a woman aged 25-40 years with Graves' hyperthyroidism that later progressed to Graves' ophthalmopathy. Sequenced material: blood. The chain employs TRBV6-5 and TRBJ2-1; TRBD2 matches at 8 bases. This chain's CDR3 is CASSYGAGGLHEQFF. CDR3 DNA sequence: TGTGCCAGCAGTTACGGGGCGGGAGGTCTACATGAGCAGTTCTTC.